This record concerns one T cell receptor beta chain sequence. Profiled with immunoSEQ multiplex PCR; TCRdb holds only in-frame clones, not every one. The sample holds about 2.3 million clones, around 90% seen once. This sample is drawn from a study of shared clonotypes between healthy human individuals. Germline values: CDR1 SQVTM, CDR2 ANQGSEA. Losses at the gene ends were 5 bases for V and 2 bases for J; bases not matched to a gene: 5. This CDR3 is 15 amino acids long. The chain links TRBV29-1 to TRBJ2-2; 10 bases agree with TRBD2. Sequenced input: naive CD4+ T cells from PBMCs. Sample subset: CD45RA+ positively selected. The clonotype comes from a man aged 18 to 30 in good health. Some clones in this sample may be carry-over from other donors' samples. CDR3 sequence: CSVRGLALNTGELFF. Written as DNA, the CDR3 is TGCAGCGTTCGGGGACTAGCGCTAAACACCGGGGAGCTGTTTTTT.